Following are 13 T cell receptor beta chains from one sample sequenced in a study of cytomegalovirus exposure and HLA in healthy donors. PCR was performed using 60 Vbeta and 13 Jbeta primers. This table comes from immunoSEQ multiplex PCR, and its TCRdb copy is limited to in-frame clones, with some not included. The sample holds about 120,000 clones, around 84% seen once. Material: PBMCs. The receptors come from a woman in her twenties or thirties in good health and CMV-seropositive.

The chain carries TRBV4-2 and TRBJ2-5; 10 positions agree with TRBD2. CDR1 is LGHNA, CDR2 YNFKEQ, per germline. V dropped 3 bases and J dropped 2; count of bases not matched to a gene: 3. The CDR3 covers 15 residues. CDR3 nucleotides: TGTGCCAGCAGCCAGGTGACTAGCGGGCAAGAGACCCAGTACTTC. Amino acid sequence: CASSQVTSGQETQYF.

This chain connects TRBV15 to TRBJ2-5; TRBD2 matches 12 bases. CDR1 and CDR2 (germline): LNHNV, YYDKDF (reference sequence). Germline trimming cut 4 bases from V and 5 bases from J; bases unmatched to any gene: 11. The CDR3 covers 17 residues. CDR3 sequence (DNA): TGTGCCACCAGCAACCTGCGGACTAGCGGGGATGGGGAGACCCAGTACTTC. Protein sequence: CATSNLRTSGDGETQYF.

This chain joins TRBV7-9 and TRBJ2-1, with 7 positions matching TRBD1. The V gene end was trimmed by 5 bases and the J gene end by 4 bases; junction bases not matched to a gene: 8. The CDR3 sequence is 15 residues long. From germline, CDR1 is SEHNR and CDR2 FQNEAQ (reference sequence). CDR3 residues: CASSVGDSEYNEQFF. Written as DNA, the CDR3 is TGTGCCAGCAGCGTAGGGGACAGCGAATACAATGAGCAGTTCTTC.

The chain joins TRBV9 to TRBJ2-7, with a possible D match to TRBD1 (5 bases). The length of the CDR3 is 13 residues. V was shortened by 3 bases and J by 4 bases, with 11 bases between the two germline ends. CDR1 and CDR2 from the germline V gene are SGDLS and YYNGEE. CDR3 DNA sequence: TGTGCCAGCAGCGGTAACCAGGGATACGAGCAGTACTTC. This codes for CASSGNQGYEQYF.

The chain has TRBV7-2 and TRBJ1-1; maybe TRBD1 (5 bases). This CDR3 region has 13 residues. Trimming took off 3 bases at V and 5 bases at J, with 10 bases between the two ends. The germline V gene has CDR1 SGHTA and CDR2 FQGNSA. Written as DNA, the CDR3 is TGTGCCAGCAGCTTTAGGAGGGGTACTGAAGCTTTCTTT. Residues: CASSFRRGTEAFF.

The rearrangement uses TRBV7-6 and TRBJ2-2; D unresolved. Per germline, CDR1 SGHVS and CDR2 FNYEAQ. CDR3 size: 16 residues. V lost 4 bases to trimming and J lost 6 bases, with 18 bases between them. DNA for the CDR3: TGTGCCAGCAGCTCCTCATCGTACAACGCGGCCGGGGAGCTGTTTTTT. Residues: CASSSSSYNAAGELFF.

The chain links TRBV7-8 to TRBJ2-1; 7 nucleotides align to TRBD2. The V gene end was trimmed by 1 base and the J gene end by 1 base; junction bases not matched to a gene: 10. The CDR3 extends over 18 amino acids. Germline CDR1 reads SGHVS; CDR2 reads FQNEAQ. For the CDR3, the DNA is TGTGCCAGCAGCTTAGTCGGTGCGGGGGATCCGTCCTACAATGAGCAGTTCTTC. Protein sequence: CASSLVGAGDPSYNEQFF.

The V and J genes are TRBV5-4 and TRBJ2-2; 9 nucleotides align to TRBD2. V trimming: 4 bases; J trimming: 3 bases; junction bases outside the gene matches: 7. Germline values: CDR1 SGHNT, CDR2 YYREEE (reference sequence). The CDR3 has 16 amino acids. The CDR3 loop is CASSPPGLAYTGELFF. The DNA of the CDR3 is TGTGCCAGCAGCCCACCGGGACTAGCTTACACCGGGGAGCTGTTTTTT.

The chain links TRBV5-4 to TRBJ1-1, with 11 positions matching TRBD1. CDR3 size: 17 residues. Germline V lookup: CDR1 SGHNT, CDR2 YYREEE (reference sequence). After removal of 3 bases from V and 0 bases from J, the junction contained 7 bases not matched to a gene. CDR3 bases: TGTGCCAGCAGCTCCATGGACAGGGGGCGGTTGAACACTGAAGCTTTCTTT. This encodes CASSSMDRGRLNTEAFF.

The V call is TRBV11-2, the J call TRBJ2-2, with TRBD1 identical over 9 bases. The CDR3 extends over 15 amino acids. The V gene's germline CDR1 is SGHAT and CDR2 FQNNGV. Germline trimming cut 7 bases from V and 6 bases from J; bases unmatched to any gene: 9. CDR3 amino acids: CASTKEQGAPGELFF. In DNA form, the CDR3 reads TGTGCCAGCACCAAAGAACAGGGGGCCCCCGGGGAGCTGTTTTTT.

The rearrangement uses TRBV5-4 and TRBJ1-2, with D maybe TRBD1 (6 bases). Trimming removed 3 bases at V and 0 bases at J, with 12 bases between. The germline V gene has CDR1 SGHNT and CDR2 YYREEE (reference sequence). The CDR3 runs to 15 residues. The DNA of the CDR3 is TGTGCCAGCAGCTCACCTCGACAGGCTAACTATGGCTACACCTTC. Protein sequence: CASSSPRQANYGYTF. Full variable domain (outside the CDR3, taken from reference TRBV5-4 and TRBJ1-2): ETGVTQSPTHLIKTRGQQVTLRCSSQSGHNTVSWYQQALGQGPQFIFQYYREEENGRGNFPPRFSGLQFPNYSSELNVNALELDDSALYLCASSSPRQANYGYTFGSGTRLTVV.

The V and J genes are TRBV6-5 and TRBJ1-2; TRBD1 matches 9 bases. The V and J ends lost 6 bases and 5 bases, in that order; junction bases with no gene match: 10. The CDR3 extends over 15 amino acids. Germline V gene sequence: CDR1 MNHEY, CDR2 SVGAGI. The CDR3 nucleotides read TGTGCCAGCAGCCGTGGACAGGGGCAAGGGTATGGCTACACCTTC. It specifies CASSRGQGQGYGYTF.

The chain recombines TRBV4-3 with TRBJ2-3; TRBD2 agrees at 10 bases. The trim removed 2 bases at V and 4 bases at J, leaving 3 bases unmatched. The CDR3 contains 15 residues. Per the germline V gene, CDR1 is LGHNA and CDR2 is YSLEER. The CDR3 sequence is CASSQSGGAADTQYF. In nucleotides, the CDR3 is TGCGCCAGCAGCCAAAGCGGGGGGGCGGCAGATACGCAGTATTTT.